A single sample is the source of the 15 T cell receptor beta chains below, sequenced in a study of post-analysis software for immune sequencing data. Prepared libraries of TCR beta cDNA carried unique molecular identifiers. TCRdb used MiXCR to reprocess the PCR reads, holding one entry per CDR3 protein. The sample comprises approximately 660,000 distinct CDR3 sequences, over 45% of which are singletons, and 11% rests with the top ten. Overall study results and limits: Roughly five TRBV segments, including TRBV5-6, TRBV5-1 and TRBV20-1, were more frequent in patients than controls.

Their antigens remain unidentified. Sequenced sample: blood. The receptor source for this set is a girl aged 2 to 10 with multiple sclerosis.

This chain uses TRBV12-3 or TRBV12-4 with TRBJ1-4; no clear D gene. Trimming removed 5 bases from V and 0 bases from J, with 7 bases in between. The CDR3 totals 14 residues. CDR3 in DNA: TGTGCCAGCAGTAGGGCGCCAACTAATGAAAAACTGTTTTTT. Translating gives CASSRAPTNEKLFF.

The gene calls are TRBV7-9 and TRBJ1-2; D ambiguous. Between the trimmed V and J ends, which lost 3 bases and 4 bases, there was a span of 9 bases. The CDR3 totals 13 residues. Germline CDR1 is SEHNR and CDR2 is FQNEAQ (reference sequence). The CDR3 nucleotides are TGTGCCAGCAGCTTTTCGGGGTTCTATGGCTACACCTTC. Its protein is CASSFSGFYGYTF.

The chain combines TRBV10-3 with TRBJ2-3; 7 bases line up with TRBD2. With V trimmed by 7 bases and J by 6 bases, 10 bases remained unmatched. The CDR3 is 14 amino acids. Germline CDR1 is ENHRY and CDR2 is SYGVKD. The CDR3 bases are TGTGCCATCAACGGGGGGAATCTCGCGGATACGCAGTATTTT. Amino acids: CAINGGNLADTQYF.

The chain couples TRBV6-2 or TRBV6-3 to TRBJ2-1, with TRBD1 matching over 8 bases. CDR1 and CDR2 (germline): MNHEY, SVGEGT. V shed 10 bases, J shed 4 bases, and the junction held 3 bases outside the gene matches. The CDR3 is 12 residues long. The CDR3 spells CATRQGYNEQFF. Written as DNA, the CDR3 is TGTGCCACCCGACAGGGGTACAATGAGCAGTTCTTC.

CDR3 in amino acids: CASSRWGYEQYF. The CDR3 DNA reads as TGTGCCAGCAGCCGATGGGGCTACGAGCAGTACTTC. The chain recombines TRBV6-5 with TRBJ2-7, with no clear D. The CDR3 contains 12 residues. CDR1 and CDR2 (germline): MNHEY, SVGAGI. V was cut by 6 bases and J by 3 bases, with 9 bases left in between.

The chain carries TRBV10-3 and TRBJ2-1; 8 bases match TRBD1. Germline lookup yields CDR1 ENHRY and CDR2 SYGVKD. This CDR3 has 14 residues. V dropped 8 bases and J dropped 10; count of bases not matched to a gene: 13. Here the CDR3 DNA reads TGTGCCATCTCTGAAAAGCAGGGGGCGGAGGAGCAGTTCTTC. This encodes CAISEKQGAEEQFF.

The chain joins TRBV5-1 to TRBJ1-1; TRBD1 matches at 9 bases. Germline CDR1 reads SGHRS; CDR2 reads YFSETQ. After removal of 4 bases from V and 3 bases from J, the junction contained 4 bases not matched to a gene. The CDR3 length is 14 residues. The CDR3 spells CASSTGQGYTEAFF. The CDR3, as DNA: TGCGCCAGCAGCACGGGACAGGGATACACTGAAGCTTTCTTT.

The chain couples TRBV7-8 to TRBJ2-7, with a tentative D call TRBD2 (6 bases). Deletions cut 1 base from V and 0 bases from J, with 13 bases between. CDR1 SGHVS and CDR2 FQNEAQ come from the germline V gene. The CDR3 has 16 residues. The DNA of the CDR3 is TGTGCCAGCAGCTTAGTTCCGGGACTCCTCTCCTACGAGCAGTACTTC. It encodes CASSLVPGLLSYEQYF.

The chain combines TRBV7-9 with TRBJ1-2, with D possibly being TRBD1 (6 bases). Per the germline V gene, CDR1 is SEHNR and CDR2 is FQNEAQ (reference sequence). V dropped 1 base and J dropped 0 bases, with 12 bases sitting between them. This CDR3 is built from 16 residues. The CDR3 DNA sequence: TGTGCCAGCAGCTTAGGGCGACGGGACACTAACTATGGCTACACCTTC. It codes for CASSLGRRDTNYGYTF.

This clonotype was observed a handful of times. This sequence joins TRBV27 and TRBJ1-2; 7 nucleotides line up with TRBD1. CDR1 and CDR2 (germline): MNHEY, SMNVEV (reference sequence). V lost 5 bases, J lost 4 bases, and 7 bases stayed unmatched. There are 14 residues in the CDR3. The CDR3 loop reads CASSGTSGGYGYTF. As DNA, the CDR3 is TGTGCCAGCAGTGGCACTTCAGGGGGCTATGGCTACACCTTC.

This clonotype appeared once. This sequence joins TRBV6-6 and TRBJ1-1; TRBD1 aligns across 8 bases. With 2 bases clipped from V and 5 bases from J, the junction kept 10 bases outside the gene matches. From germline, CDR1 is MNHNY and CDR2 SVGAGI (reference sequence). The CDR3 extends over 16 amino acids. The CDR3 region is CASSYPNQGANTEAFF. As DNA, the CDR3 is TGTGCCAGCAGTTACCCGAACCAGGGGGCTAATACTGAAGCTTTCTTT.

The genes are TRBV29-1 and TRBJ2-2, with D perhaps matching TRBD1 (6 bases). Germline lookup yields CDR1 SQVTM and CDR2 ANQGSEA. The CDR3 is 14 amino acids. V was shortened by 4 bases and J by 1 base, with 10 bases between the two germline ends. The DNA for the CDR3 is TGCAGCGTTGGCGACAGGAGGAACACCGGGGAGCTGTTTTTT. This translates into CSVGDRRNTGELFF.

CDR3 residues: CATSDFPLSTDTQYF. As DNA, the CDR3 is TGTGCCACCAGTGATTTTCCTCTGAGCACAGATACGCAGTATTTT. This chain uses TRBV24-1 with TRBJ2-3; unclear D gene. V was pared by 1 base and J by 0 bases, with 7 bases between. The CDR3 runs 15 residues. Germline loops: CDR1 KGHDR, CDR2 SFDVKD.

The chain uses TRBV28 and TRBJ2-1; 8 bases are shared with TRBD2. The V gene's germline CDR1 is MDHEN and CDR2 SYDVKM. The length of the CDR3 is 14 residues. The CDR3 coding sequence is TGTGCTAGCTCTGGGAGCGGGAGTTTGGATGAGCAGTTCTTC. It codes for CASSGSGSLDEQFF.

This chain connects TRBV29-1 to TRBJ1-2; no clear D. Germline loops: CDR1 SQVTM, CDR2 ANQGSEA. V was shortened by 6 bases and J by 8 bases, with 13 bases between the two germline ends. The CDR3 contains 11 residues. The DNA for the CDR3 is TGCAGCGTGGAGAACGCGGGCGGCTACACCTTC. The encoded protein is CSVENAGGYTF.